The 16 T cell receptor beta chains listed next were all sequenced from one sample in a study of blood T cell repertoires in COVID-19. The data were produced by immunoSEQ multiplex PCR, yet TCRdb's version contains in-frame clones alone and is incomplete. The sample yields about 48,000 clones, under 90% seen once. Specimen: peripheral blood. These receptors were taken from an elderly woman with COVID-19, enrolled during active disease.

The V gene is TRBV7-8, the J gene TRBJ2-1; D not certain. CDR3 size: 16 residues. Germline values: CDR1 SGHVS, CDR2 FQNEAQ. V lost 2 bases and J lost 1, with 12 bases in between. The CDR3 spells CASSLNPSPSYNEQFF. As DNA, the CDR3 is TGTGCCAGCAGCTTAAATCCCTCCCCTTCCTACAATGAGCAGTTCTTC.

This chain connects TRBV30 to TRBJ1-3; D is ambiguous. The CDR3 is 14 amino acids. The V end lost 2 bases, the J end lost 3 bases, and 11 bases lay between the germline ends. CDR1 and CDR2 (germline): GTSNPN, SVGIG (reference sequence). The CDR3, as DNA: TGTGCCTGGAGTCCGGGGTTTGGTGGAAACACCATATATTTT. Amino acid sequence: CAWSPGFGGNTIYF.

The chain couples TRBV19 to TRBJ1-4; a weak D match, TRBD1 (5 bases). The germline V and J ends were trimmed by 5 bases and 1 base, with 14 bases remaining between them. Germline V CDR1 and CDR2: LNHDA, SQIVND (reference sequence). The length of the CDR3 is 16 residues. CDR3 sequence (DNA): TGTGCCAGTAGTGCTCAGCCCCAGGGAACTAATGAAAAACTGTTTTTT. It yields the protein CASSAQPQGTNEKLFF.

This rearrangement joins TRBV19 to TRBJ1-2; 8 nucleotides agree with TRBD1. After removal of 7 bases from V and 2 bases from J, the junction contained 9 bases not matched to a gene. Looked up from germline, CDR1 is LNHDA and CDR2 is SQIVND (reference sequence). The CDR3 has 15 amino acids. CDR3 sequence: CASIPEDRANYGYTF. CDR3 in DNA: TGTGCCAGTATCCCAGAGGACAGGGCGAACTATGGCTACACCTTC.

The chain's CDR3 is CASSKTSDTRGELFF. Here the CDR3 DNA reads TGTGCCAGCAGCAAAACCTCCGACACCCGCGGGGAGCTGTTTTTT. J is TRBJ2-2 and V is TRBV11-3; D is unclear. Germline CDR1 is SGHNT and CDR2 is YENEEA. The germline V and J ends were trimmed by 5 bases and 7 bases, with 17 bases remaining between them. CDR3 length equals 15 residues. Supplemented by reference TRBV11-3 and TRBJ2-2, the full variable domain reads EAGVVQSPRYKIIEKKQPVAFWCNPISGHNTLYWYLQNLGQGPELLIRYENEEAVDDSQLPKDRFSAERLKGVDSTLKIQPAELGDSAVYLCASSKTSDTRGELFFGEGSRLTVL.

V is TRBV27 and J is TRBJ1-2; 8 bases align to TRBD1. The germline CDR1 and CDR2 sequences are MNHEY and SMNVEV (reference sequence). The junction had 9 bases not matched to a gene; V was cut back by 4 bases and J by 8 bases. This CDR3 has 14 amino acids. The CDR3: CASSSWAQGDGYTF. CDR3 bases: TGTGCCAGCAGTTCTTGGGCACAGGGGGACGGCTACACCTTC.

The chain has TRBV6-6 and TRBJ1-1; 9 bases agree with TRBD1. The V segment lost 5 bases and the J segment 5 bases; nucleotides outside the gene matches: 9. The CDR3 has 15 amino acids. Germline CDR1 reads MNHNY; CDR2 reads SVGAGI (reference sequence). Here the CDR3 DNA reads TGTGCCAGCAGTCCCCCAACAGGGGGCTTAACTGAAGCTTTCTTT. Protein product: CASSPPTGGLTEAFF.

V is TRBV7-8 and J is TRBJ1-1; 8 positions agree with TRBD1. Germline-derived CDR1 and CDR2 are SGHVS and FQNEAQ. The CDR3 runs 14 residues. The ends lost 4 bases at V and 10 bases at J; junction bases unmatched: 11. CDR3 DNA sequence: TGTGCCAGCAGCTCCTGGAACGACAGGGGAGGAGCTTTCTTT. This gives the protein CASSSWNDRGGAFF.

The CDR3 sequence: CASSLSGGLGEKLFF. DNA of the CDR3: TGCGCCAGCAGCTTGTCGGGGGGCTTGGGTGAAAAACTGTTTTTT. V and J are TRBV5-1 and TRBJ1-4, with D perhaps matching TRBD1 (6 bases). From germline, CDR1 is SGHRS and CDR2 YFSETQ. Trimming took off 1 base at V and 7 bases at J, with 14 bases between the two ends. This CDR3 has 15 amino acids.

V is TRBV9 and J is TRBJ2-1; unclear D gene. Trimming took 0 bases from V and 8 from J, leaving 9 bases between them. Germline CDR1 and CDR2: SGDLS and YYNGEE. The CDR3 is 13 residues long. The CDR3 protein is CASSVATGYEQFF. The CDR3 coding sequence is TGTGCCAGCAGCGTAGCTACCGGTTATGAGCAGTTCTTC. Together with reference TRBV9 and TRBJ2-1, the CDR3 gives the full variable domain: DSGVTQTPKHLITATGQRVTLRCSPRSGDLSVYWYQQSLDQGLQFLIQYYNGEERAKGNILERFSAQQFPDLHSELNLSSLELGDSALYFCASSVATGYEQFFGPGTRLTVL.

The chain is built from TRBV7-9 and TRBJ1-1, with D possibly being TRBD1 (5 bases). Trimming cost V 4 bases and J 0 bases, with 12 bases left between them. This CDR3 is built from 15 residues. Germline assignment: CDR1 SEHNR and CDR2 FQNEAQ (reference sequence). CDR3 in amino acids: CASSSPWGVNTEAFF. As DNA, the CDR3 is TGTGCCAGCAGCTCCCCCTGGGGGGTGAACACTGAAGCTTTCTTT.

Only a few counts were recorded for this clone. V is TRBV11-2 and J is TRBJ2-1, with D tentatively TRBD2 (7 bases). The V and J ends lost 5 bases and 3 bases respectively, with 17 bases between them. Per the germline V gene, CDR1 is SGHAT and CDR2 is FQNNGV. The CDR3 consists of 16 residues. DNA of the CDR3: TGTGCCAGCAGCCCGGAGCGGGGACAATACTACAATGAGCAGTTCTTC. It encodes CASSPERGQYYNEQFF. Full variable domain (rest looked up from reference TRBV11-2 and TRBJ2-1): EAGVAQSPRYKIIEKRQSVAFWCNPISGHATLYWYQQILGQGPKLLIQFQNNGVVDDSQLPKDRFSAERLKGVDSTLKIQPAKLEDSAVYLCASSPERGQYYNEQFFGPGTRLTVL.

The chain employs TRBV29-1 and TRBJ2-7, with 8 bases fitting TRBD1. This CDR3 is built from 12 residues. Trimming at V came to 7 bases and at J to 7 bases, leaving 9 bases not matched to a gene. CDR1 SQVTM and CDR2 ANQGSEA come from the germline V gene. The DNA of the CDR3 is TGCAGCGCCTCCGGGACAGGACTTGAGCAGTACTTC. Its translation: CSASGTGLEQYF.

The chain links TRBV5-3 to TRBJ1-4; 8 bases match TRBD1. TRBV5-3 is classed as an ORF, of uncertain function. The V gene end was trimmed by 0 bases and the J gene end by 2 bases; junction bases not matched to a gene: 3. The CDR3 covers 16 residues. The CDR3 bases are TGTGCCAGAAGCTTGGCCGACAGGGGCACTAATGAAAAACTGTTTTTT. It yields the protein CARSLADRGTNEKLFF.

The V and J genes are TRBV6-5 and TRBJ1-2; TRBD1 is a possible D gene (6 bases). V shed 6 bases and J shed 4 bases, with 9 bases lying between them. This CDR3 has 12 residues. Germline V lookup: CDR1 MNHEY, CDR2 SVGAGI. The CDR3, as DNA: TGTGCCAGCAGAGGACAGACCTATGGCTACACCTTC. It yields the protein CASRGQTYGYTF.

The J gene is TRBJ1-2, the V gene TRBV27, with 7 bases lining up with TRBD1. With V trimmed by 5 bases and J by 6 bases, 6 bases remained unmatched. Germline-derived CDR1 and CDR2 are MNHEY and SMNVEV (reference sequence). This CDR3 region has 13 residues. The CDR3 nucleotides read TGTGCCAGCAGTCCCGGGACAGCGAATGGCTACACCTTC. This sequence encodes CASSPGTANGYTF.